These 20 T cell receptor beta chains came from one sample sequenced in a study of PD-1 blockade in classical Hodgkin lymphoma. Repertoires were generated with immunoSEQ multiplex PCR, while TCRdb's copy carries only in-frame clones and drops some. The sample has about 17,000 clones, 60% to 85% seen once. Time point described: cycle 4 day 1 (C4D1), after 6 weeks of nivolumab. Each and every patient relapsed after autologous stem cell transplantation, and patients got differing brentuximab vedotin exposure. Purification of CD4+ T cells from thawed PBMCs was performed via magnetic negative selection. The starting material was CD4+ T cells from blood, obtained before the fourth cycle of nivolumab. Receptor source: a human donor with classical Hodgkin lymphoma.

For this clone: Distinct nucleotide sequences in the sample also encode this CDR3. V is TRBV15 and J is TRBJ2-7; unclear D gene. Trimming pared 0 bases from V and 5 bases from J, leaving 8 bases between. The CDR3 is 13 residues long. Germline loops: CDR1 LNHNV, CDR2 YYDKDF (reference sequence). CDR3 sequence reads: CATSRDRRNEQYF. The DNA for the CDR3 is TGTGCCACCAGCAGAGATCGACGGAACGAGCAGTACTTC.

CDR3 region: CASSPPGARGNIQYF. The CDR3 bases are TGTGCCAGTAGTCCACCCGGTGCCCGTGGAAACATTCAGTACTTC. The gene calls are TRBV19 and TRBJ2-4; D call uncertain. CDR1 and CDR2 from the germline V gene are LNHDA and SQIVND (reference sequence). Between the trimmed V and J ends, which lost 5 bases and 6 bases, there was a span of 17 bases. The CDR3 spans 15 residues.

This clone was seen a single time. The gene calls are TRBV7-9 and TRBJ2-3; 10 bases fit TRBD2. In germline, CDR1 is SEHNR, CDR2 FQNEAQ (reference sequence). This CDR3 spans 16 amino acids. V lost 4 bases to trimming and J lost 0 bases; unmatched junction nucleotides: 4. CDR3 sequence: CASSSSGSSSTDTQYF. The CDR3 region has the DNA TGTGCCAGCAGCTCTAGCGGGAGCTCAAGCACAGATACGCAGTATTTT.

The chain recombines TRBV6-1 with TRBJ2-4; the match to TRBD1 covers 11 bases. J gave up 7 bases and V 7 bases, and 9 bases lay outside the gene matches. The CDR3 totals 15 residues. The germline V gene has CDR1 MNHNS and CDR2 SASEGT. The CDR3 region has the DNA TGTGCCAGCATACCGGGGACAGGGGGTAAGAACATTCAGTACTTC. As protein: CASIPGTGGKNIQYF.

The chain carries TRBV10-2 and TRBJ2-7, with TRBD2 as a possible D gene (5 bases). Germline assignment: CDR1 WSHSY and CDR2 SAAADI. Trimming pared 5 bases from V and 6 bases from J, leaving 14 bases between. The CDR3 covers 13 residues. CDR3 region: CASSPELGVEQYF. CDR3 in DNA: TGCGCCAGCAGTCCGGAGCTCGGGGTCGAGCAGTACTTC.

The V call is TRBV7-8, the J call TRBJ2-3; the D gene is possibly TRBD1 (6 bases). The germline gives CDR1 SGHVS, CDR2 FQNEAQ. Trimming removed 3 bases from V and 1 base from J, with 8 bases in between. There are 14 residues in the CDR3. CDR3 in DNA: TGTGCCAGCAGCTTGCAGGGGCGCACAGATACGCAGTATTTT. It is translated as CASSLQGRTDTQYF.

The chain links TRBV6-7 to TRBJ2-7, with unresolved D. TRBV6-7 counts as an open reading frame of uncertain function. V lost 4 bases and J 0 bases, leaving 16 bases between the germline ends. This CDR3 has 16 residues. For the CDR3, the DNA is TGTGCCAGCAGTTTGGGCCCTCGGCCGAGCTCCTACGAGCAGTACTTC. This encodes CASSLGPRPSSYEQYF.

The genes are TRBV9 and TRBJ1-2; D is ambiguous. The CDR3 covers 14 residues. Looked up from germline, CDR1 is SGDLS and CDR2 is YYNGEE. Deletions cut 3 bases from V and 5 bases from J, with 14 bases between. CDR3 protein: CASSAMVEYYGYTF. CDR3 nucleotide sequence: TGTGCCAGCAGCGCTATGGTGGAGTATTATGGCTACACCTTC.

This chain links TRBV5-1 with TRBJ2-5; tentatively, D is TRBD1 or TRBD2 (6 bases each). With 7 bases removed from V and 1 base from J, the gap between germline ends came to 14 bases. This CDR3 has 14 amino acids. CDR1 is SGHRS and CDR2 is YFSETQ in the germline V gene. CDR3 sequence: CASQGRGAQETQYF. Here the CDR3 DNA reads TGCGCCAGCCAGGGTAGGGGGGCCCAAGAGACCCAGTACTTC.

In its sample, this clone was seen once. The chain couples TRBV7-7 to TRBJ2-2; TRBD2 is a possible D gene (5 bases). This CDR3 has 13 amino acids. V dropped 2 bases and J dropped 6 bases, with 7 bases sitting between them. Germline V gene data show CDR1 as SSHAT and CDR2 as FNYEAQ (reference sequence). The CDR3 bases are TGTGCCAGCAGCTTAAATAGCGCCGGGGAGCTGTTTTTT. Translation: CASSLNSAGELFF.

The genes are TRBV28 and TRBJ1-5, with TRBD1 identical over 9 bases. Losses at the gene ends were 5 bases for V and 3 bases for J; bases not matched to a gene: 8. CDR1 MDHEN and CDR2 SYDVKM come from the germline V gene. There are 16 residues in the CDR3. The CDR3 reads CASSPNRGLNNQPQHF. As DNA, the CDR3 is TGTGCCAGCAGTCCGAACAGGGGGCTGAACAATCAGCCCCAGCATTTT.

The chain employs TRBV9 and TRBJ1-2; TRBD1 might be the D (5 bases). In germline, CDR1 is SGDLS, CDR2 YYNGEE. The CDR3 spans 18 residues. With 0 bases removed from V and 8 bases from J, the gap between germline ends came to 26 bases. The CDR3 DNA reads as TGTGCCAGCAGCGTAGAACCCGGGGAGGTAGGGACCAGGGACGGCTACACCTTC. Translated: CASSVEPGEVGTRDGYTF.

The rearrangement uses TRBV27 and TRBJ2-3; weak D call: TRBD1 (6 bases). Trimming stripped 3 bases from V and 4 bases from J, with 14 bases between. The CDR3 runs 15 residues. CDR1 MNHEY and CDR2 SMNVEV come from the germline V gene (reference sequence). CDR3 in amino acids: CASSFGTLSADTQYF. The CDR3 nucleotides read TGTGCCAGCAGTTTCGGGACACTGAGTGCAGATACGCAGTATTTT.

This clone has more than one count but fewer than ten. V gene TRBV19 combines with J gene TRBJ2-6; D is unresolved. Deletions cut 5 bases from V and 0 bases from J, with 2 bases between. The CDR3 is 13 amino acids. Germline CDR1 LNHDA, CDR2 SQIVND (reference sequence). In DNA, the CDR3 is TGTGCCAGTAGTGCCTCTGGGGCCAACGTCCTGACTTTC. Protein sequence: CASSASGANVLTF. The variable domain in full, with the rest retrieved from reference TRBV19 and TRBJ2-6, is DGGITQSPKYLFRKEGQNVTLSCEQNLNHDAMYWYRQDPGQGLRLIYYSQIVNDFQKGDIAEGYSVSREKKESFPLTVTSAQKNPTAFYLCASSASGANVLTFGAGSRLTVL.

The table lists this clone with a few counts. The chain is built from TRBV2 and TRBJ2-1, with 7 bases lining up with TRBD1. The germline gives CDR1 SNHLY, CDR2 FYNNEI. The CDR3 is made up of 13 amino acids. V trimming: 1 base; J trimming: 9 bases; junction bases outside the gene matches: 3. The CDR3 DNA follows: TGTGCCAGCAGTGAAGAGGGGGCGGTTGAGCAGTTCTTC. Its translation: CASSEEGAVEQFF. The complete variable domain, with remaining parts taken from reference TRBV2 and TRBJ2-1, reads EPEVTQTPSHQVTQMGQEVILRCVPISNHLYFYWYRQILGQKVEFLVSFYNNEISEKSEIFDDQFSVERPDGSNFTLKIRSTKLEDSAMYFCASSEEGAVEQFFGPGTRLTVL.

The genes are TRBV5-1 and TRBJ2-1; 10 bases map to TRBD2. The CDR3 is made up of 13 amino acids. Germline CDR1 is SGHRS and CDR2 is YFSETQ. The J segment lost 9 bases and the V segment lost 4 bases, leaving 4 bases of the junction unmatched. The chain's CDR3 is CASSIPSGSEQFF. In nucleotides, the CDR3 is TGCGCCAGCAGCATCCCTAGCGGGAGTGAGCAGTTCTTC.

The genes are TRBV7-9 and TRBJ2-5, with a tentative D call TRBD1 (5 bases). With the DNA end fitting TRBJ2-7 better, the J assignment may be wrong. The CDR3 is 18 amino acids. Germline V gene sequence: CDR1 SEHNR, CDR2 FQNEAQ (reference sequence). CDR3 bases: TGTGCCAGCAGCTTAGAGGGCAGGGCCCGAAGGAACTCCTACGAGCAGTACTTC. Translated: CASSLEGRARRNSYEQYF.

The rearrangement links TRBV5-4 to TRBJ2-3, with D uncertain. Germline V gives CDR1 SGHNT, CDR2 YYREEE (reference sequence). Trimming took 1 base from V and 6 from J, leaving 9 bases between them. This CDR3 region has 13 residues. CDR3 coding DNA: TGTGCCAGCAGCTTGTCCGTCCGGGATACGCAGTATTTT. It codes for CASSLSVRDTQYF.

In the case of this clone: Sequence at one end of the junction differs from germline and may be a read error. This sequence joins TRBV4-1 and TRBJ2-1, with D maybe TRBD2 (6 bases). This CDR3 has 16 residues. CDR1 and CDR2 (germline): MGHRA, YSYEKL. The CDR3 is CASSQARDPSNNEQFF. CDR3 nucleotide sequence: TGCGCCAGCAGCCAAGCGCGGGACCCCTCCAACAATGAGCAGTTCTTC.

V gene TRBV19 combines with J gene TRBJ2-1; TRBD2 might be the D (5 bases). Trimming shortened V by 0 bases and J by 6 bases, and 18 bases separated the two germline ends. Germline V gene data show CDR1 as LNHDA and CDR2 as SQIVND (reference sequence). The CDR3 covers 17 residues. The CDR3 protein is CASSIDPKAGSPNEQFF. In nucleotides, the CDR3 is TGTGCCAGTAGTATAGATCCAAAGGCGGGTAGCCCCAATGAGCAGTTCTTC.